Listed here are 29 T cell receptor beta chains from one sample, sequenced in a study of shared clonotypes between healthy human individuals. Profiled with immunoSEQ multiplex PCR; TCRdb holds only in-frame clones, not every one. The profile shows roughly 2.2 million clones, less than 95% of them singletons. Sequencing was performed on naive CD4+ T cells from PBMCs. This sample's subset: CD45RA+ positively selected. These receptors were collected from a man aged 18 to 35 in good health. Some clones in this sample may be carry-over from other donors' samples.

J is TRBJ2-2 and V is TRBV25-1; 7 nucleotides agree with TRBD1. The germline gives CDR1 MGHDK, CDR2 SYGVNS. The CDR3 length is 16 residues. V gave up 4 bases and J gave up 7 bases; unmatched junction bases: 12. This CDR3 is CASSAPTGSVVGELFF. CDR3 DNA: TGTGCCAGCAGTGCACCGACAGGGTCCGTCGTCGGGGAGCTGTTTTTT.

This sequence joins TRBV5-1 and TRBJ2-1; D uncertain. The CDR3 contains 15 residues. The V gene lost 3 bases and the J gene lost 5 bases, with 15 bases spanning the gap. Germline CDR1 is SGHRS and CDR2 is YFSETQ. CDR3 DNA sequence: TGCGCCAGCAGCTCCGCCGGGTGGAGCCACAATGAGCAGTTCTTC. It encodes CASSSAGWSHNEQFF.

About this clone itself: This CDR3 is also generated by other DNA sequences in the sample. CDR3 protein: CASSIGRGTEAFF. In nucleotides, the CDR3 is TGTGCCAGTAGTATTGGTAGGGGCACTGAAGCTTTCTTT. J is TRBJ1-1 and V is TRBV19, with D possibly TRBD1 on 5 matching bases. The CDR3 runs to 13 residues. CDR1 and CDR2 from the germline V gene are LNHDA and SQIVND (reference sequence). Trimming removed 3 bases at V and 4 bases at J, with 9 bases between.

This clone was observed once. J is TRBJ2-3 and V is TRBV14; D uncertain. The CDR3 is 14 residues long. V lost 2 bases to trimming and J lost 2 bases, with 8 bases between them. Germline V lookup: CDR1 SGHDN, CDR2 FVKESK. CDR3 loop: CASSQTVPTDTQYF. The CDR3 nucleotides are TGTGCCAGCAGCCAAACGGTGCCCACAGATACGCAGTATTTT.

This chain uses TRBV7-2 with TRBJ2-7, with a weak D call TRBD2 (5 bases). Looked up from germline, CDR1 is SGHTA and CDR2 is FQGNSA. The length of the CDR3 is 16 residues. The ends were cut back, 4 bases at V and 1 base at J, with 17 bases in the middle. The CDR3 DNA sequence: TGTGCCAGCAGCTCCCCGACTAACCGCCTATCCTACGAGCAGTACTTC. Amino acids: CASSSPTNRLSYEQYF.

The CDR3 DNA sequence: TGTGCCAGCAGGGCCGGGGGTAGTGGCACTGAAGCTTTCTTT. Translation: CASRAGGSGTEAFF. The chain recombines TRBV28 with TRBJ1-1, with D possibly TRBD1 on 5 matching bases. The CDR3 consists of 14 residues. Deletions cut 6 bases from V and 4 bases from J, with 15 bases between. In germline, CDR1 is MDHEN, CDR2 SYDVKM.

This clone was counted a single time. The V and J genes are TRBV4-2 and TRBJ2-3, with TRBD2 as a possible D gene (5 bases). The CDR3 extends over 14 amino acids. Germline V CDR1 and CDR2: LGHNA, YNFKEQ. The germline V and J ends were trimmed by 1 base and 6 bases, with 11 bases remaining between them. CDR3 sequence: CASSQARAEDTQYF. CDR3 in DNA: TGTGCCAGCAGCCAAGCGCGGGCGGAGGATACGCAGTATTTT.

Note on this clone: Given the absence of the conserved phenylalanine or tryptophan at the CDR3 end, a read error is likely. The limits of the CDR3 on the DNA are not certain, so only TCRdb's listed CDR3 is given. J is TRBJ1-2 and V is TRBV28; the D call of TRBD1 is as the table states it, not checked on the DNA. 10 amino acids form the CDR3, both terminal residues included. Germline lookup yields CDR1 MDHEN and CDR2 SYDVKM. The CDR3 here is CASSGDSRFI.

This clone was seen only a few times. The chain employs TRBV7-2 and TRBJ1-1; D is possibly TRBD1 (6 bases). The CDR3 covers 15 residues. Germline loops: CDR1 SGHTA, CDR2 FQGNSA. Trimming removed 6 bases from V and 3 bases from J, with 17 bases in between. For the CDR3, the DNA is TGTGCCAGCAGGGTGGGGGCAGGGCGGCACACTGAAGCTTTCTTT. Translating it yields CASRVGAGRHTEAFF. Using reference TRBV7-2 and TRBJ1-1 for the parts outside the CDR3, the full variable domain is GAGVSQSPSNKVTEKGKDVELRCDPISGHTALYWYRQSLGQGLEFLIYFQGNSAPDKSGLPSDRFSAERTGGSVSTLTIQRTQQEDSAVYLCASRVGAGRHTEAFFGQGTRLTVV.

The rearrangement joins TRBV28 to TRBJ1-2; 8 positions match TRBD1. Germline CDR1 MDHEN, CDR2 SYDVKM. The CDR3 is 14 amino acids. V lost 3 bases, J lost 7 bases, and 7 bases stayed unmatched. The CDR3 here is CASSLTGAQGGYTF. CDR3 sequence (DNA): TGTGCCAGCAGTTTGACAGGGGCTCAGGGTGGCTACACCTTC.

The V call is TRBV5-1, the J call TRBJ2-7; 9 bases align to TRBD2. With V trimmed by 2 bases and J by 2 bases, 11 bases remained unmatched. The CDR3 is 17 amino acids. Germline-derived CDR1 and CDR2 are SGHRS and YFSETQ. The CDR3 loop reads CASSFVSTSGSPYEQYF. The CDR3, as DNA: TGCGCCAGCAGCTTTGTCTCTACTAGCGGGTCACCCTACGAGCAGTACTTC.

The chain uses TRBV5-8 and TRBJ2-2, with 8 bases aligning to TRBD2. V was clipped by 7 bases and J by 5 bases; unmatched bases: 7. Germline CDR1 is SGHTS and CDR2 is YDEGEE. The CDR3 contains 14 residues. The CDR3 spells CASGAGVLTGELFF. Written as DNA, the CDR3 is TGTGCCAGCGGAGCGGGAGTTTTGACCGGGGAGCTGTTTTTT.

CDR3 coding DNA: TGTGCCAGCAGGCCGGGACAGAACACCGGGGAGCTGTTTTTT. Residues: CASRPGQNTGELFF. This rearrangement joins TRBV6-1 to TRBJ2-2; a possible D gene is TRBD1 (6 bases). Looked up from germline, CDR1 is MNHNS and CDR2 is SASEGT. This CDR3 is built from 14 residues. Trimming cost V 6 bases and J 1 base, with 9 bases left between them.

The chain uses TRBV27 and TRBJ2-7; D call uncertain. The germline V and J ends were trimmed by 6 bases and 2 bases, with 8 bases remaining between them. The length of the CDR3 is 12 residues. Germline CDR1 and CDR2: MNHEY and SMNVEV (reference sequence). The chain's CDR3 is CASRDIAYEQYF. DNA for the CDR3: TGTGCCAGCAGGGATATTGCCTACGAGCAGTACTTC.

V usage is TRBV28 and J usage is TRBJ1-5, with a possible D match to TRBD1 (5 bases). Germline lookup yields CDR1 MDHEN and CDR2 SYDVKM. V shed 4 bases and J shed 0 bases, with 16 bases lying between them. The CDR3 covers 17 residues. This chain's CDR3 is CASSSPHRQPSNQPQHF. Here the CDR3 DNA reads TGTGCCAGCAGTTCGCCTCACAGACAGCCTAGCAATCAGCCCCAGCATTTT.

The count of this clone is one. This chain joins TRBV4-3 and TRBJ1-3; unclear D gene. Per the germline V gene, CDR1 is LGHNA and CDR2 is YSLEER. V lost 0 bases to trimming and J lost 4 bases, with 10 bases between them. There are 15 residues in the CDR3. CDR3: CASSQDATRGNTIYF. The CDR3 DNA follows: TGCGCCAGCAGCCAAGATGCGACAAGGGGAAACACCATATATTTT.

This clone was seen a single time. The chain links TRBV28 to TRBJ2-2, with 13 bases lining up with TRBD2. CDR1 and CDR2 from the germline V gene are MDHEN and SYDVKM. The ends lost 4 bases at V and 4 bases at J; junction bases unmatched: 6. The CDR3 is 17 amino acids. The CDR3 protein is CASSSTSGRGRTGELFF. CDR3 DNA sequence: TGTGCCAGCAGTTCCACTAGCGGGAGGGGTCGCACCGGGGAGCTGTTTTTT.

The CDR3 region has the DNA TGCGCCAGCAGCATCGGGAATCAAGAGACCCAGTACTTC. Translation gives CASSIGNQETQYF. The chain carries TRBV5-1 and TRBJ2-5; tentatively, D is TRBD2 (5 bases). Deletions cut 4 bases from V and 2 bases from J, with 9 bases between. Germline CDR1 and CDR2: SGHRS and YFSETQ. This CDR3 has 13 residues.

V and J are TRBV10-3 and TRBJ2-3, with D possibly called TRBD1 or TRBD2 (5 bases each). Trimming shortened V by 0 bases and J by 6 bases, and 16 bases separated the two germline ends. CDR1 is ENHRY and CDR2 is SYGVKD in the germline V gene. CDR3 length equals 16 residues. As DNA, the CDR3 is TGTGCCATCAGTGAGTCTGTTGGGGGAGTCCCCGATACGCAGTATTTT. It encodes CAISESVGGVPDTQYF.

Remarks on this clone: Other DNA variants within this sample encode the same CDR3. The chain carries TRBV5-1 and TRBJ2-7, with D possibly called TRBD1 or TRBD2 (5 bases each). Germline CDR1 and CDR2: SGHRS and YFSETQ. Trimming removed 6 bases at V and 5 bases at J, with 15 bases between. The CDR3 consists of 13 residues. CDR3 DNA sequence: TGCGCCAGCAAATTAGCAGGGACGGACGAGCAGTACTTC. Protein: CASKLAGTDEQYF.

CDR3 in amino acids: CASSHPGTSGGETQYF. For the CDR3, the DNA is TGTGCCAGCAGCCATCCCGGGACTAGCGGGGGAGAGACCCAGTACTTC. The J gene is TRBJ2-5, the V gene TRBV14, with TRBD2 identical over 14 bases. Germline CDR1 SGHDN, CDR2 FVKESK. The trim removed 3 bases at V and 4 bases at J, leaving 4 bases unmatched. The CDR3 covers 16 residues.

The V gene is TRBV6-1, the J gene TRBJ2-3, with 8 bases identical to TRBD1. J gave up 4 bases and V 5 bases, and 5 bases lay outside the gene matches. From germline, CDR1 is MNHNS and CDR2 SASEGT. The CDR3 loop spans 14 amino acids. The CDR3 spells CASSLDRAPDTQYF. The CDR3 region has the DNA TGTGCCAGCAGTTTGGACAGGGCCCCAGATACGCAGTATTTT.

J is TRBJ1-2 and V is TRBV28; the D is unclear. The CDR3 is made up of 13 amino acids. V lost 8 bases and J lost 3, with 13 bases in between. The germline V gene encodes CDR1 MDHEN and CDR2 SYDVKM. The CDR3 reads CASVSILDYGYTF. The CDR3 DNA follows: TGTGCCAGCGTATCGATCCTCGACTATGGCTACACCTTC.

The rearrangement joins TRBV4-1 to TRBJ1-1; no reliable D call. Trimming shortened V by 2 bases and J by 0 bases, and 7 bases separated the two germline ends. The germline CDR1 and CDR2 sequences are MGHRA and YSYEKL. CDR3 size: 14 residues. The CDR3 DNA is TGCGCCAGCAGCCAATTAGGACTGAACACTGAAGCTTTCTTT. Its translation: CASSQLGLNTEAFF.

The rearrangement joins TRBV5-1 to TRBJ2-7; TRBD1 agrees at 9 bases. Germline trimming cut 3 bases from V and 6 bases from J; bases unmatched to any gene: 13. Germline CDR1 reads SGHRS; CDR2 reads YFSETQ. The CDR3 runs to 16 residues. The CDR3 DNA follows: TGCGCCAGCAGCTCTTACACAGGGGGCAGTACCCTCGAGCAGTACTTC. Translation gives CASSSYTGGSTLEQYF.

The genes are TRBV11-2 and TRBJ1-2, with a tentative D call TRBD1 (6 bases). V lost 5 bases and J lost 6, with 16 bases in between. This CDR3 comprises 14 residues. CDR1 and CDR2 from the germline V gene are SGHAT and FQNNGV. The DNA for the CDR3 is TGTGCCAGCAGCCTGAACAGGGTCGGCGATGGCTACACCTTC. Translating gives CASSLNRVGDGYTF.

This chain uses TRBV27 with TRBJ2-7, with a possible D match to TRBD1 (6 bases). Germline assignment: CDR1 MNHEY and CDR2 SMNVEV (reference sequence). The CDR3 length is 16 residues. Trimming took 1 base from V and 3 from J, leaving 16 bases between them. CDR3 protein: CASSLLGYRDGYEQYF. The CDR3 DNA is TGTGCCAGCAGTTTATTGGGGTACAGGGACGGCTACGAGCAGTACTTC.

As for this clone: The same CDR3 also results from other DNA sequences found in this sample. The CDR3 nucleotides read TGTGCCAGCAGCTTAGCACTAGCGGGAGGAGAGACCCAGTACTTC. Residues: CASSLALAGGETQYF. The chain uses TRBV7-2 and TRBJ2-5, with 12 bases lining up with TRBD2. This CDR3 has 15 amino acids. After removal of 0 bases from V and 4 bases from J, the junction contained 0 bases not matched to a gene. The germline V gene encodes CDR1 SGHTA and CDR2 FQGNSA.

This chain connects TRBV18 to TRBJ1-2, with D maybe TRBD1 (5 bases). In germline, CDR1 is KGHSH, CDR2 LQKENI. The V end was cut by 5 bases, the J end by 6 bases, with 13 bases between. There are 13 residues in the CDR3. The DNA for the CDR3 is TGTGCCAGCTCAGGGGGACTTACCGATGGCTACACCTTC. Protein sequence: CASSGGLTDGYTF.